This T cell receptor (beta chain) was recorded in a study of shared clonotypes between healthy human individuals. Produced via immunoSEQ multiplex PCR; TCRdb's table is partial and in-frame only. The sample yields roughly 2 million clones, 90% to 97% seen once. Trimming removed 1 base at V and 9 bases at J, with 13 bases between. From germline, CDR1 is SGHVS and CDR2 FQNEAQ. The CDR3 length is 14 residues. Sequencing input: naive CD4+ T cells sorted from blood. Specified subset: CD45RA+ positively selected. The chain joins TRBV7-8 to TRBJ1-5; D not resolved. This receptor was taken from a young man in good health. The CDR3: CASSLDYSTSPQHF. The CDR3, as DNA: TGTGCCAGCAGCTTAGATTACTCAACATCGCCCCAGCATTTT.